The 3 T cell receptor beta chains presented below share a single source sample, sequenced in a study of Graves' ophthalmopathy and Graves' hyperthyroidism. The TCR beta CDR3 regions underwent amplification from RNA transcripts. Second-round multiplex PCR came after first-round RT-PCR with HTBI primers. MiXCR, applied by TCRdb to the multiplex PCR reads, yields one record per CDR3 protein. The table has about 210,000 distinct CDR3 sequences, under 30% seen once. The sample was peripheral blood. The source of these receptors is a man aged 45-65 years with Graves' ophthalmopathy.

This clonotype was counted many times. The rearrangement joins TRBV6-2 or TRBV6-3 to TRBJ1-5, with no clear D. V lost 7 bases and J 5 bases, leaving 9 bases between the germline ends. There are 12 residues in the CDR3. Germline V gene lookup returns CDR1 MNHEY and CDR2 SVGEGT. The CDR3 DNA reads TGTGCCAGCAAGCGACCCGATCAGCCCCAGCATTTT. It encodes CASKRPDQPQHF.

This clonotype showed up many times. The chain is built from TRBV28 and TRBJ2-7; 7 bases align to TRBD1. V shed 7 bases, J shed 3 bases, and the junction held 15 bases outside the gene matches. From germline, CDR1 is MDHEN and CDR2 SYDVKM. This CDR3 is built from 16 residues. CDR3 nucleotides: TGTGCCAGCAAGGGGGCCGTGGCCAGCTATTACTACGAGCAGTACTTC. This gives the protein CASKGAVASYYYEQYF.

This clonotype appeared many times. At one end the junction does not follow the germline gene, possibly because of a read error. J is TRBJ2-7 and V is TRBV7-9; 7 bases map to TRBD1. The CDR3 length is 16 residues. CDR1 is SEHNR and CDR2 is FQNEAQ in the germline V gene (reference sequence). CDR3 in amino acids: CASSLRGQAPSYEQCF. For the CDR3, the DNA is TGTGCCAGCAGCTTAAGAGGACAGGCACCCTCCTACGAGCAGTGCTTC.